The clone carrying this T cell receptor (beta chain) was counted a few times. Its cognate antigen is unknown. TCRdb used MiXCR to reprocess the RT-PCR reads, holding one entry per CDR3 protein. The sample has over 800,000 distinct CDR3 sequences; less than 25% are singletons. The sample belongs to a study of response to subunit inactivated influenza vaccine. Findings and caveats of the study: Only a handful of new T cells, the authors suggested, are recruited with each seasonal influenza vaccination.

The sequence was obtained from a man in his fifties or sixties who received an inactivated influenza vaccine. Sequencing used PBMCs from blood, obtained roughly 5 days after vaccination.

The CDR3: CATANTGTYGYTF. CDR3 in DNA: TGTGCCACCGCAAATACAGGGACCTATGGCTACACCTTC. This chain links TRBV6-1 with TRBJ1-2; D possibly corresponds to TRBD1 (6 bases). The germline CDR1 and CDR2 sequences are MNHNS and SASEGT. V dropped 10 bases and J dropped 4 bases, with 16 bases sitting between them. This CDR3 has 13 amino acids.